The 9 T cell receptor beta chains below all came from one sample that was sequenced in a study of beta chain features in type 1 diabetes. The isolated RNA, all of it, was reverse transcribed, so expressed TCRB transcripts were what got sequenced. Assay: immunoSEQ multiplex PCR; the TCRdb copy retains only in-frame clones and omits some. The table has hundreds of thousands of clones, roughly 16% seen once. Sequenced material: naive CD4+ T cells from blood. Receptors originate from a woman under 30 in good health.

V gene TRBV10-3 combines with J gene TRBJ2-3; 10 nucleotides match TRBD2. The junction had 4 bases not matched to a gene; V was cut back by 6 bases and J by 1 base. Germline V lookup: CDR1 ENHRY, CDR2 SYGVKD. CDR3 length: 15 residues. CDR3 coding DNA: TGTGCCATCAGCCCCGGGACTAGCGGCACAGATACGCAGTATTTT. Amino acids: CAISPGTSGTDTQYF.

The CDR3: CASSPGQGLSYNEQFF. For the CDR3, the DNA is TGTGCCAGCTCACCAGGACAGGGTTTGAGCTACAATGAGCAGTTCTTC. The chain couples TRBV18 to TRBJ2-1; 8 bases line up with TRBD1. Germline assignment: CDR1 KGHSH and CDR2 LQKENI. The CDR3 loop spans 16 amino acids. V lost 2 bases to trimming and J lost 3 bases; unmatched junction nucleotides: 6.

This clone has more than one count but fewer than ten. The V call is TRBV7-9, the J call TRBJ2-1; D unresolved. In germline, CDR1 is SEHNR, CDR2 FQNEAQ (reference sequence). V was cut by 3 bases and J by 5 bases, with 11 bases left in between. This CDR3 has 14 residues. Here the CDR3 reads CASSFRNTNNEQFF. The CDR3 nucleotides read TGTGCCAGCAGCTTCCGGAACACCAACAATGAGCAGTTCTTC. Full variable domain (outside the CDR3, taken from reference TRBV7-9 and TRBJ2-1): DTGVSQNPRHKITKRGQNVTFRCDPISEHNRLYWYRQTLGQGPEFLTYFQNEAQLEKSRLLSDRFSAERPKGSFSTLEIQRTEQGDSAMYLCASSFRNTNNEQFFGPGTRLTVL.

This clone was counted between two and nine times. The chain joins TRBV19 to TRBJ2-3; no clear D gene. The germline gives CDR1 LNHDA, CDR2 SQIVND (reference sequence). The V gene lost 10 bases and the J gene lost 2 bases, with 16 bases spanning the gap. The CDR3 runs to 14 residues. The CDR3 bases are TGTGCCACAAAAAGAGGCTGGGACACAGATACGCAGTATTTT. It codes for CATKRGWDTDTQYF.

This clone was observed a few times. One end of the junction is discordant with germline, which a read error may explain. The CDR3: CRPAGQETQYF. DNA of the CDR3: TGTCGTCCTGCGGGGCAAGAGACCCAGTACTTC. The gene calls are TRBV20-1 and TRBJ2-5; D perhaps matches TRBD2 (6 bases). Per germline, CDR1 DFQATT and CDR2 SNEGSKA (reference sequence). The CDR3 runs to 11 residues.

The J gene is TRBJ1-1, the V gene TRBV4-2; D is ambiguous. The length of the CDR3 is 15 residues. Germline lookup yields CDR1 LGHNA and CDR2 YNFKEQ. V lost 3 bases, J lost 3 bases, and 14 bases lay in between. CDR3 DNA: TGTGCCAGCAGCCACCATTGGAACGGGTACACTGAAGCTTTCTTT. Its protein product is CASSHHWNGYTEAFF.

The sample holds a few counts of this clone. This chain connects TRBV5-1 to TRBJ2-3; 8 bases are shared with TRBD2. The CDR3 sequence is 15 residues long. V gave up 7 bases and J gave up 2 bases; unmatched junction bases: 9. Germline CDR1 reads SGHRS; CDR2 reads YFSETQ. The CDR3: CASASGSYPTDTQYF. DNA of the CDR3: TGCGCCAGCGCCAGCGGGAGCTACCCCACAGATACGCAGTATTTT.

The sample holds a few counts of this clone. This chain links TRBV2 with TRBJ2-7; D ambiguous. Germline V gene sequence: CDR1 SNHLY, CDR2 FYNNEI. V was clipped by 8 bases and J by 4 bases, with 18 bases between them. The CDR3 extends over 14 amino acids. The CDR3 DNA reads TGTGCCAGCGTACAACACACCGACCTATACGAGCAGTACTTC. Encoded protein: CASVQHTDLYEQYF.

This clone was seen a handful of times. V is TRBV27 and J is TRBJ2-7; 7 bases match TRBD2. The CDR3 contains 15 residues. The V and J ends lost 2 bases and 3 bases, in that order; junction bases with no gene match: 7. Germline values: CDR1 MNHEY, CDR2 SMNVEV (reference sequence). Here the CDR3 DNA reads TGTGCCAGCAGTTTAAGGGCGGGAGTAGGCTACGAGCAGTACTTC. Protein sequence: CASSLRAGVGYEQYF.